What follows are 17 T cell receptor beta chains derived from one specimen sequenced in a study of neurological immune-mediated disorders. Documented time point: longitudinal time-point 1 (baseline). TCRdb re-called the 5' RACE reads with MiXCR, one entry per CDR3 protein. Here the sample spans about 49,000 distinct CDR3 sequences, 9% to 10% being singletons. What was sequenced was PBMCs. These TCRs come from a woman aged 40 to 49 in good health.

This clonotype was detected ten times or more. The chain couples TRBV7-9 to TRBJ2-7; D is uncertain. V was trimmed by 4 bases and J by 3 bases, leaving 10 bases between them. The germline V gene has CDR1 SEHNR and CDR2 FQNEAQ (reference sequence). This CDR3 has 13 residues. CDR3 region: CASSSELHYEQYF. The CDR3 region has the DNA TGTGCCAGCAGCTCGGAGCTGCACTACGAGCAGTACTTC.

The V call is TRBV15, the J call TRBJ2-1; D not resolved. This CDR3 region has 17 residues. V was clipped by 9 bases and J by 2 bases, with 23 bases between them. The germline V gene has CDR1 LNHNV and CDR2 YYDKDF (reference sequence). The chain's CDR3 is CATRSRVAARPYNEQFF. CDR3 bases: TGTGCCACAAGAAGCCGGGTAGCTGCCCGCCCCTACAATGAGCAGTTCTTC.

The table lists this clonotype with many counts. The chain has TRBV5-5 and TRBJ2-3; TRBD2 matches 7 bases. The germline V gene has CDR1 SGHKS and CDR2 YYEKEE (reference sequence). V shed 1 base and J 2 bases; nucleotides not matched to a gene: 4. This CDR3 comprises 15 residues. The CDR3 sequence is CASSLREGLTDTQYF. CDR3 in DNA: TGTGCCAGCAGCTTGAGGGAGGGCCTCACAGATACGCAGTATTTT.

This clonotype was seen ten or more times. V is TRBV12-5 and J is TRBJ2-3; no firm D call. The CDR3 is made up of 14 amino acids. Germline values: CDR1 LGHNT, CDR2 FRNRAP. Trimming pared 0 bases from V and 9 bases from J, leaving 13 bases between. CDR3 coding DNA: TGTGCTAGTGGTTTGGTACGCCCGGATCGGACGCAGTATTTT. It encodes CASGLVRPDRTQYF.

This clonotype was recorded many times. The V gene is TRBV4-3, the J gene TRBJ2-4; 9 bases agree with TRBD1. The V and J ends lost 0 bases and 6 bases, in that order; junction bases with no gene match: 9. There are 17 residues in the CDR3. CDR1 LGHNA and CDR2 YSLEER come from the germline V gene. CDR3 region: CASSQEIAGQGRNIQYF. CDR3 nucleotides: TGCGCCAGCAGCCAAGAAATTGCGGGACAGGGTAGAAACATTCAGTACTTC.

This clonotype has ten or more counts. The rearrangement links TRBV4-2 to TRBJ2-1; TRBD2 is a possible D gene (5 bases). CDR3 length equals 16 residues. The V end was cut by 0 bases, the J end by 1 base, with 10 bases between. Per the germline V gene, CDR1 is LGHNA and CDR2 is YNFKEQ. Written as DNA, the CDR3 is TGTGCCAGCAGCCAAGAGCCGGTAGCGTCCTACAATGAGCAGTTCTTC. Translated, it gives CASSQEPVASYNEQFF.

This clonotype was recorded many times. This chain connects TRBV7-2 to TRBJ2-1; tentatively, D is TRBD2 (6 bases). The V gene's germline CDR1 is SGHTA and CDR2 FQGNSA. With 1 base removed from V and 3 bases from J, the gap between germline ends came to 10 bases. CDR3 length: 15 residues. The CDR3 region is CASSLVGGDYNEQFF. The CDR3 region has the DNA TGTGCCAGCAGCTTAGTGGGCGGGGACTACAATGAGCAGTTCTTC.

Ten or more counts support this clonotype. The genes are TRBV6-5 and TRBJ1-1; the match to TRBD1 covers 8 bases. Germline V gene data show CDR1 as MNHEY and CDR2 as SVGAGI. J lost 8 bases, V lost 0 bases, and 5 bases had no gene match. This CDR3 is 14 amino acids long. The CDR3 nucleotides are TGTGCCAGCAGTTACTCCGGACAGGGAATGGAAGCTTTCTTT. Protein sequence: CASSYSGQGMEAFF.

This clonotype was detected once. An end of the junction does not agree with germline; a read error may underlie this. The chain combines TRBV5-1 with TRBJ2-3, with D unclear. The CDR3 spans 14 residues. Germline-derived CDR1 and CDR2 are SGHRS and YFSETQ. The CDR3 loop is CTSTLGRVTDTQYF. The CDR3 bases are TGCACCAGCACTCTCGGACGGGTCACAGATACGCAGTATTTT. Drawing the rest from reference TRBV5-1 and TRBJ2-3, the complete variable domain is KAGVTQTPRYLIKTRGQQVTLSCSPISGHRSVSWYQQTPGQGLQFLFEYFSETQRNKGNFPGRFSGRQFSNSRSEMNVSTLELGDSALYLCTSTLGRVTDTQYFGPGTRLTVL.

This clonotype was seen many times. V is TRBV10-3 and J is TRBJ2-1; D is ambiguous. The V and J ends lost 3 bases and 3 bases respectively, with 9 bases between them. The CDR3 covers 14 residues. CDR1 is ENHRY, CDR2 SYGVKD, per germline. CDR3 DNA: TGTGCCATCAGTGACCGGACGATCTACAATGAGCAGTTCTTC. Protein: CAISDRTIYNEQFF.

This clonotype was counted ten times or more. The chain is built from TRBV12-3 or TRBV12-4 and TRBJ2-6; TRBD2 is a possible D gene (6 bases). V lost 6 bases, J lost 0 bases, and 15 bases lay in between. The CDR3 covers 17 residues. The CDR3 loop reads CASRRTIGPSGANVLTF. The CDR3, as DNA: TGTGCCAGCAGAAGGACTATAGGGCCCTCTGGGGCCAACGTCCTGACTTTC.

J is TRBJ2-7 and V is TRBV19, with a weak D call TRBD1 (6 bases). CDR1 and CDR2 from the germline V gene are LNHDA and SQIVND (reference sequence). The CDR3 length is 14 residues. V was cut by 2 bases and J by 1 base, with 9 bases left in between. The DNA of the CDR3 is TGTGCCAGTAGTATAACAGGGCGATCCTACGAGCAGTACTTC. Protein sequence: CASSITGRSYEQYF.

This chain connects TRBV11-2 to TRBJ1-1; TRBD1 is a possible D gene (6 bases). CDR1 is SGHAT and CDR2 is FQNNGV in the germline V gene. Trimming shortened V by 5 bases and J by 4 bases, and 11 bases separated the two germline ends. The CDR3 has 13 residues. The CDR3 spells CASSPPGVTEAFF. For the CDR3, the DNA is TGTGCCAGCAGCCCCCCAGGGGTCACTGAAGCTTTCTTT.

The V and J genes are TRBV6-5 and TRBJ1-5, with 8 bases identical to TRBD1. The CDR3 covers 17 residues. The trim removed 6 bases at V and 4 bases at J, leaving 14 bases unmatched. Germline loops: CDR1 MNHEY, CDR2 SVGAGI. The CDR3 sequence is CASRETNSGGKNQPQHF. The CDR3 nucleotides read TGTGCCAGCAGGGAGACCAACTCAGGGGGCAAGAATCAGCCCCAGCATTTT.

The sample holds many counts of this clonotype. This sequence joins TRBV18 and TRBJ1-2; D may be TRBD1 (5 bases). The ends were cut back, 2 bases at V and 6 bases at J, with 16 bases in the middle. CDR3 length: 15 amino acids. Germline values: CDR1 KGHSH, CDR2 LQKENI. This CDR3 is CASSPSDVGPHGYTF. CDR3 DNA: TGTGCCAGCTCACCAAGTGACGTGGGGCCTCATGGCTACACCTTC.

At least ten counts were recorded for this clonotype. A junction boundary mismatches the germline segment, possibly from a read error. V is TRBV5-1 and J is TRBJ2-6; 7 positions match TRBD1. This CDR3 has 16 residues. Germline loops: CDR1 SGHRS, CDR2 YFSETQ. CDR3 nucleotide sequence: TGCGCCAGCAGTTTGGGACAGCTCTCTGGGGCCAACGTCCTGACTTTC. Its translation: CASSLGQLSGANVLTF.

The chain links TRBV20-1 to TRBJ2-3; D possibly corresponds to TRBD2 (6 bases). The CDR3 consists of 14 residues. Per germline, CDR1 DFQATT and CDR2 SNEGSKA (reference sequence). Trimming shortened V by 4 bases and J by 6 bases, and 17 bases separated the two germline ends. CDR3 residues: CSATLTSGGDTQYF. For the CDR3, the DNA is TGCAGTGCTACACTGACCAGCGGAGGGGATACGCAGTATTTT.